Below are 13 T cell receptor beta chains sequenced from a single sample in a study of blood T cells in healthy people across ages. The authors ran a second PCR of about 6 to 11 cycles using a sample-barcoded 5' primer and a J-beta primer mix. TCRdb redid the calling of the 5' RACE reads with MiXCR, one entry per CDR3 protein. Of 850,000 to 1,000,000 distinct CDR3 sequences listed, approximately 49% are singletons. Material: blood. These receptors all stem from a man aged 25 to 40 in good health.

This clonotype was counted at least ten times. The chain joins TRBV29-1 to TRBJ2-5; D may be TRBD2 (6 bases). Germline lookup yields CDR1 SQVTM and CDR2 ANQGSEA. The CDR3 sequence is 12 residues long. Trimming took off 5 bases at V and 2 bases at J, with 9 bases between the two ends. CDR3 nucleotide sequence: TGCAGCGTTCGCCGGGAGCAAGAGACCCAGTACTTC. Translated: CSVRREQETQYF.

V gene TRBV25-1 combines with J gene TRBJ2-7, with 7 bases matching TRBD2. Trimming took 4 bases from V and 4 from J; bases not matched to a gene: 10. The germline V gene encodes CDR1 MGHDK and CDR2 SYGVNS. The CDR3 totals 15 residues. CDR3 coding DNA: TGTGCCAGCAGTGTAGAACTGGGCGGGGGATACGAGCAGTACTTC. Translated: CASSVELGGGYEQYF.

The rearrangement uses TRBV5-1 and TRBJ2-3; 10 bases agree with TRBD2. This CDR3 has 16 residues. The junction had 7 bases not matched to a gene; V was cut back by 0 bases and J by 6 bases. Germline V gene sequence: CDR1 SGHRS, CDR2 YFSETQ. DNA for the CDR3: TGCGCCAGCAGCTTGGAGAGCGGGGGGGCCGTGGATACGCAGTATTTT. Its protein product is CASSLESGGAVDTQYF.

This rearrangement joins TRBV24-1 to TRBJ2-7, with D tentatively TRBD1 (6 bases). CDR3 length: 14 amino acids. Trimming took 9 bases from V and 5 from J, leaving 19 bases between them. Per germline, CDR1 KGHDR and CDR2 SFDVKD. The CDR3 protein is CATLFSTGRNEQYF. The CDR3 nucleotides read TGTGCCACCCTCTTTAGTACAGGGCGCAACGAGCAGTACTTC.

J is TRBJ2-5 and V is TRBV3-1; weak D call: TRBD1 (6 bases). Trimming cost V 2 bases and J 0 bases, with 19 bases left between them. This CDR3 has 18 amino acids. CDR1 and CDR2 (germline): LGHDT, YNNKEL (reference sequence). CDR3 amino acids: CASSQRTENEEYQETQYF. CDR3 nucleotides: TGTGCCAGCAGCCAAAGGACAGAAAATGAGGAGTACCAAGAGACCCAGTACTTC.

V gene TRBV7-9 combines with J gene TRBJ2-1; TRBD2 matches 8 bases. The CDR3 loop spans 20 amino acids. The V segment lost 6 bases and the J segment 0 bases; nucleotides outside the gene matches: 19. Germline CDR1 reads SEHNR; CDR2 reads FQNEAQ (reference sequence). The CDR3 is CASSPLLGNQRGSSYNEQFF. The CDR3 bases are TGTGCCAGCAGTCCACTTCTTGGGAACCAGCGGGGGAGCTCCTACAATGAGCAGTTCTTC.

V and J are TRBV20-1 and TRBJ2-7; D possibly corresponds to TRBD1 (6 bases). This CDR3 region has 14 residues. The germline gives CDR1 DFQATT, CDR2 SNEGSKA (reference sequence). Trimming took off 0 bases at V and 2 bases at J, with 11 bases between the two ends. In DNA, the CDR3 is TGCAGTGCTAGAGATTCGGCAGGGGCCTACGAGCAGTACTTC. Translation: CSARDSAGAYEQYF.

This rearrangement joins TRBV27 to TRBJ2-1, with 7 nucleotides matching TRBD2. This CDR3 contains 16 residues. The J segment lost 7 bases and the V segment lost 5 bases, leaving 14 bases of the junction unmatched. Per the germline V gene, CDR1 is MNHEY and CDR2 is SMNVEV (reference sequence). CDR3 sequence: CASSGAGLGRINEQFF. The CDR3 DNA sequence: TGTGCCAGCAGTGGCGCCGGACTAGGGAGAATAAATGAGCAGTTCTTC.

The rearrangement joins TRBV12-3 or TRBV12-4 to TRBJ2-1; 10 nucleotides align to TRBD2. This CDR3 is 16 amino acids long. Germline trimming cut 6 bases from V and 3 bases from J; bases unmatched to any gene: 8. The CDR3 is CASRPSSGGLYNEQFF. CDR3 DNA sequence: TGTGCCAGCAGACCCTCTAGCGGGGGCCTCTACAATGAGCAGTTCTTC.

This clonotype was seen more than once but under ten times. CDR3 in amino acids: CAISDFVKTGQGAENEQFF. The CDR3 coding sequence is TGTGCCATCAGTGATTTCGTTAAAACGGGACAGGGGGCAGAGAATGAGCAGTTCTTC. V is TRBV10-3 and J is TRBJ2-1, with TRBD1 matching 12 bases. The CDR3 loop spans 19 amino acids. V lost 3 bases to trimming and J lost 7 bases; unmatched junction nucleotides: 16. Germline V gene data show CDR1 as ENHRY and CDR2 as SYGVKD.

The V gene is TRBV10-3, the J gene TRBJ1-2; D unresolved. The length of the CDR3 is 13 residues. Trimming removed 10 bases from V and 0 bases from J, with 12 bases in between. Germline values: CDR1 ENHRY, CDR2 SYGVKD. CDR3 residues: CATKAPANYGYTF. The DNA for the CDR3 is TGTGCCACGAAGGCACCAGCTAACTATGGCTACACCTTC.

This sequence joins TRBV3-1 and TRBJ2-3; 13 positions agree with TRBD2. There are 17 residues in the CDR3. J lost 5 bases, V lost 3 bases, and 8 bases had no gene match. Germline V gives CDR1 LGHDT, CDR2 YNNKEL (reference sequence). The CDR3 DNA reads TGTGCCAGCAGCCATAAACTAGCGGGGGGGTCGGGAGATACGCAGTATTTT. Its protein product is CASSHKLAGGSGDTQYF.

This clonotype was detected a few times. The gene calls are TRBV15 and TRBJ2-5; D not certain. Trimming removed 1 base at V and 0 bases at J, with 12 bases between. CDR3 length: 16 amino acids. CDR1 LNHNV and CDR2 YYDKDF come from the germline V gene (reference sequence). The CDR3: CATSRANPRNQETQYF. DNA for the CDR3: TGTGCCACCAGCAGAGCTAATCCCCGGAACCAAGAGACCCAGTACTTC.